Listed here are 27 T cell receptor beta chains from one sample, sequenced in a study of T cell responses to AZD1222 COVID-19 vaccine. Libraries were prepared by immunoSEQ multiplex PCR; TCRdb keeps only in-frame clonotypes and omits some of them. This sample has 95,000 to 150,000 clones, with approximately 84% found just once. The material was peripheral blood, obtained on day 0 of AZD1222 vaccination. Source of these receptors: an adult in good health.

The J gene is TRBJ2-3, the V gene TRBV7-2, with 7 bases that match TRBD2. In germline, CDR1 is SGHTA, CDR2 FQGNSA. The CDR3 length is 16 residues. The trim removed 5 bases at V and 7 bases at J, leaving 15 bases unmatched. The CDR3 DNA reads as TGTGCCAGCAGCCGTCGCGGGCGGGAGCGTGGAAATACGCAGTATTTT. Amino acid sequence: CASSRRGRERGNTQYF.

J is TRBJ1-2 and V is TRBV5-4; no firm D call. The ends were cut back, 2 bases at V and 0 bases at J, with 11 bases in the middle. The CDR3 is 15 residues long. Looked up from germline, CDR1 is SGHNT and CDR2 is YYREEE (reference sequence). The CDR3 protein is CASSFRTGANYGYTF. In nucleotides, the CDR3 is TGTGCCAGCAGCTTCCGGACGGGAGCTAACTATGGCTACACCTTC.

The rearrangement joins TRBV18 to TRBJ2-2, with TRBD1 as a possible D gene (5 bases). The germline V gene has CDR1 KGHSH and CDR2 LQKENI. This CDR3 is 15 amino acids long. Trimming removed 3 bases from V and 1 base from J, with 9 bases in between. The CDR3 loop reads CASSPDTLNTGELFF. CDR3 nucleotides: TGTGCCAGCTCACCGGACACCTTGAACACCGGGGAGCTGTTTTTT.

The chain carries TRBV7-2 and TRBJ2-1, with 10 bases aligning to TRBD2. The trim removed 3 bases at V and 4 bases at J, leaving 3 bases unmatched. The CDR3 totals 15 residues. Germline V gene sequence: CDR1 SGHTA, CDR2 FQGNSA. The CDR3 reads CASSFSGGPYNEQFF. CDR3 bases: TGTGCCAGCAGCTTTAGCGGGGGGCCTTACAATGAGCAGTTCTTC.

Worth noting for this clone: Other DNA sequences within the sample encode an identical CDR3. V is TRBV28 and J is TRBJ1-1; D perhaps matches TRBD1 (6 bases). Per germline, CDR1 MDHEN and CDR2 SYDVKM. There are 14 residues in the CDR3. Between the trimmed V and J ends, which lost 4 bases and 0 bases, there was a span of 9 bases. The CDR3 loop reads CASSSTGLNTEAFF. Written as DNA, the CDR3 is TGTGCCAGCAGTTCCACAGGGTTGAACACTGAAGCTTTCTTT.

The chain couples TRBV30 to TRBJ2-3; tentatively, D is TRBD1 (5 bases). V lost 0 bases to trimming and J lost 5 bases, with 6 bases between them. The CDR3 consists of 12 residues. The germline V gene has CDR1 GTSNPN and CDR2 SVGIG (reference sequence). The CDR3 region has the DNA TGTGCCTGGAGTGTACAGGTAGATACGCAGTATTTT. Its translation: CAWSVQVDTQYF.

The rearrangement links TRBV6-1 to TRBJ1-3; D call uncertain. Per the germline V gene, CDR1 is MNHNS and CDR2 is SASEGT. This CDR3 spans 13 amino acids. Trimming pared 3 bases from V and 4 bases from J, leaving 7 bases between. The CDR3 DNA reads TGTGCCAGCAGTGAGCGGATGGGAAACACCATATATTTT. This translates into CASSERMGNTIYF.

This chain connects TRBV11-2 to TRBJ2-1, with 7 bases lining up with TRBD2. Germline values: CDR1 SGHAT, CDR2 FQNNGV. Trimming took 5 bases from V and 8 from J; bases not matched to a gene: 9. The CDR3 spans 14 residues. Here the CDR3 reads CASSRGRESDEQFF. The DNA for the CDR3 is TGTGCCAGCAGCCGCGGGCGGGAGTCTGATGAGCAGTTCTTC.

The V call is TRBV10-3, the J call TRBJ1-1; D is undetermined. Trimming removed 0 bases at V and 6 bases at J, with 26 bases between. The CDR3 consists of 19 residues. Germline-derived CDR1 and CDR2 are ENHRY and SYGVKD. CDR3 in DNA: TGTGCCATCAGTGAGTCCAAAGACAAACTGAGGTTAAAAGGCGCTGAAGCTTTCTTT. Amino acid sequence: CAISESKDKLRLKGAEAFF.

This chain connects TRBV7-9 to TRBJ1-1; the D is unclear. Germline assignment: CDR1 SEHNR and CDR2 FQNEAQ (reference sequence). Trimming stripped 2 bases from V and 4 bases from J, with 8 bases between. This CDR3 has 13 residues. The CDR3 sequence: CASSLLGSTEAFF. The DNA of the CDR3 is TGTGCCAGCAGCTTATTAGGGTCCACTGAAGCTTTCTTT.

V gene TRBV28 combines with J gene TRBJ2-6; 7 nucleotides agree with TRBD1. Trimming removed 4 bases from V and 0 bases from J; junction bases left unmatched: 6. The length of the CDR3 is 17 residues. Germline loops: CDR1 MDHEN, CDR2 SYDVKM. This CDR3 is CASSSPGQLSGANVLTF. The CDR3 DNA reads TGTGCCAGCAGTTCCCCGGGACAGCTCTCTGGGGCCAACGTCCTGACTTTC.

The CDR3 protein is CASWWGAHSEAFF. CDR3 coding DNA: TGTGCCAGTTGGTGGGGGGCGCATAGTGAAGCTTTCTTT. The chain recombines TRBV28 with TRBJ1-1, with D possibly TRBD1 on 6 matching bases. Germline CDR1 reads MDHEN; CDR2 reads SYDVKM. Trimming removed 9 bases at V and 7 bases at J, with 18 bases between. The CDR3 length is 13 residues. Filled out from reference TRBV28 and TRBJ1-1, the complete variable domain reads DVKVTQSSRYLVKRTGEKVFLECVQDMDHENMFWYRQDPGLGLRLIYFSYDVKMKEKGDIPEGYSVSREKKERFSLILESASTNQTSMYLCASWWGAHSEAFFGQGTRLTVV.

The rearrangement links TRBV10-3 to TRBJ2-7; 7 positions match TRBD2. J lost 0 bases, V lost 4 bases, and 9 bases had no gene match. This CDR3 has 16 amino acids. CDR1 and CDR2 from the germline V gene are ENHRY and SYGVKD. The CDR3 loop reads CAISARREGNSYEQYF. In DNA form, the CDR3 reads TGTGCCATCAGTGCCCGAAGGGAGGGTAACTCCTACGAGCAGTACTTC.

The chain is built from TRBV7-2 and TRBJ1-4; D gene unclear. CDR1 is SGHTA and CDR2 is FQGNSA in the germline V gene. V was cut by 3 bases and J by 7 bases, with 15 bases left in between. The CDR3 has 15 residues. CDR3 sequence: CASSFLRRSGEKLFF. Here the CDR3 DNA reads TGTGCCAGCAGCTTTTTGCGACGAAGTGGTGAAAAACTGTTTTTT.

The J gene is TRBJ2-1, the V gene TRBV10-2, with 7 bases lining up with TRBD2. The CDR3 is made up of 15 amino acids. V lost 3 bases and J lost 2; bases outside the gene matches: 4. Germline CDR1 and CDR2: WSHSY and SAAADI. The CDR3 DNA reads as TGCGCCAGCAGTGAAGGGAGCGGGACCTACAATGAGCAGTTCTTC. This sequence encodes CASSEGSGTYNEQFF.

V and J are TRBV2 and TRBJ1-1; D call uncertain. This CDR3 is 10 amino acids long. Trimming removed 9 bases from V and 8 bases from J, with 10 bases in between. From germline, CDR1 is SNHLY and CDR2 FYNNEI. In nucleotides, the CDR3 is TGTGCCAGTGTAGTAGGAGAAGCTTTCTTT. Its protein product is CASVVGEAFF.

The chain employs TRBV2 and TRBJ1-5; 9 nucleotides align to TRBD1. The CDR3 is made up of 15 amino acids. V shed 6 bases and J 5 bases; nucleotides not matched to a gene: 8. Germline assignment: CDR1 SNHLY and CDR2 FYNNEI. CDR3 protein: CASRPTGGADQPQHF. CDR3 in DNA: TGTGCCAGCAGACCTACAGGGGGCGCTGATCAGCCCCAGCATTTT.

The genes are TRBV20-1 and TRBJ2-1; no clear D. The V gene's germline CDR1 is DFQATT and CDR2 SNEGSKA (reference sequence). Trimming stripped 3 bases from V and 4 bases from J, with 13 bases between. CDR3 length: 14 amino acids. This CDR3 is CSASTQAVYNEQFF. As DNA, the CDR3 is TGCAGTGCTAGTACGCAGGCTGTTTACAATGAGCAGTTCTTC.

The CDR3 DNA reads TGCGCCAGCGGACAGGGGGCGCAGACCGGGGAGCTGTTTTTT. This gives the protein CASGQGAQTGELFF. V usage is TRBV5-1 and J usage is TRBJ2-2; TRBD1 aligns across 11 bases. CDR3 length: 14 amino acids. Germline CDR1 is SGHRS and CDR2 is YFSETQ. V was clipped by 7 bases and J by 5 bases; unmatched bases: 4.

In DNA, the CDR3 is TGTGCCAGCATCAAAGCGGGGGCGCGGAATGAAAAACTGTTTTTT. The encoded protein is CASIKAGARNEKLFF. The chain couples TRBV28 to TRBJ1-4; D perhaps matches TRBD1 (6 bases). In germline, CDR1 is MDHEN, CDR2 SYDVKM. CDR3 length: 15 amino acids. V shed 7 bases and J shed 5 bases, with 17 bases lying between them.

This clone showed up just once. The chain is built from TRBV10-1 and TRBJ2-7; D not certain. Germline V gene sequence: CDR1 WNHNN, CDR2 SYGVQD (reference sequence). The CDR3 has 14 amino acids. Trimming took 1 base from V and 0 from J, leaving 7 bases between them. CDR3 sequence (DNA): TGCGCCAGCAGTGAGTACTTCAGCTCCTACGAGCAGTACTTC. It codes for CASSEYFSSYEQYF.

The chain combines TRBV18 with TRBJ2-2, with D hard to call. The CDR3 contains 15 residues. With 2 bases removed from V and 0 bases from J, the gap between germline ends came to 7 bases. Germline V gene sequence: CDR1 KGHSH, CDR2 LQKENI. This chain's CDR3 is CASSPRVANTGELFF. The CDR3 region has the DNA TGTGCCAGCTCACCAAGGGTTGCGAACACCGGGGAGCTGTTTTTT. Full variable domain (rest looked up from reference TRBV18 and TRBJ2-2): NAGVMQNPRHLVRRRGQEARLRCSPMKGHSHVYWYRQLPEEGLKFMVYLQKENIIDESGMPKERFSAEFPKEGPSILRIQQVVRGDSAAYFCASSPRVANTGELFFGEGSRLTVL.

The chain carries TRBV6-5 and TRBJ1-2; a possible D gene is TRBD1 (6 bases). V was cut by 0 bases and J by 6 bases, with 8 bases left in between. Germline V gene lookup returns CDR1 MNHEY and CDR2 SVGAGI. This CDR3 region has 13 residues. The chain's CDR3 is CASSYSSGDGYTF. The CDR3 bases are TGTGCCAGCAGTTACTCATCAGGGGATGGCTACACCTTC.

This clone was counted only a few times. The V gene is TRBV27, the J gene TRBJ2-7; 9 nucleotides match TRBD1. V trimming: 2 bases; J trimming: 2 bases; junction bases outside the gene matches: 7. This CDR3 is built from 16 residues. The germline gives CDR1 MNHEY, CDR2 SMNVEV (reference sequence). Written as DNA, the CDR3 is TGTGCCAGCAGTTTACAGCCCACAGGGGGCACCTACGAGCAGTACTTC. The encoded protein is CASSLQPTGGTYEQYF.

There are a few counts of this clone. The sample contains more than one DNA sequence encoding this CDR3. This chain joins TRBV5-1 and TRBJ1-2; 8 positions match TRBD1. Per germline, CDR1 SGHRS and CDR2 YFSETQ. The CDR3 totals 14 residues. Germline trimming cut 2 bases from V and 8 bases from J; bases unmatched to any gene: 8. The CDR3, as DNA: TGCGCCAGCAGCTTAGGACAGGGTGGGCGAGGCTACACCTTC. This gives the protein CASSLGQGGRGYTF. Complete variable domain (other parts from reference TRBV5-1 and TRBJ1-2): KAGVTQTPRYLIKTRGQQVTLSCSPISGHRSVSWYQQTPGQGLQFLFEYFSETQRNKGNFPGRFSGRQFSNSRSEMNVSTLELGDSALYLCASSLGQGGRGYTFGSGTRLTVV.

This clone appeared once. This chain connects TRBV5-1 to TRBJ1-1; D uncertain. Trimming stripped 0 bases from V and 0 bases from J, with 9 bases between. The germline CDR1 and CDR2 sequences are SGHRS and YFSETQ. This CDR3 contains 15 residues. The DNA for the CDR3 is TGCGCCAGCAGCTTGGAAGGTGTCATGAACACTGAAGCTTTCTTT. Protein product: CASSLEGVMNTEAFF.

The chain couples TRBV5-1 to TRBJ2-5; 9 nucleotides line up with TRBD2. Losses at the gene ends were 4 bases for V and 1 base for J; bases not matched to a gene: 17. Germline CDR1 SGHRS, CDR2 YFSETQ. CDR3 size: 19 residues. CDR3 in amino acids: CASSDGGLAGNTIQETQYF. The DNA for the CDR3 is TGCGCCAGCAGCGATGGCGGGCTAGCGGGAAACACAATCCAAGAGACCCAGTACTTC.